This T cell receptor (beta chain) was sequenced in a study of CD8 T cell repertoires and HIV-1 epitope variants. Overall study: Each of Twenty-five Gag and Nef epitope peptides stimulated a separate culture. IL-2, IL-7 and IL-15 were added on days 3 and 7 of approximately 11-day cultures. Findings and limits, study-wide: The TAALDMSHF plasma variant had no responses, unlike KF9 (roughly 5 clonotypes) and HW9 (one).

This clone was counted once. Its target is not known. Some clones are missing from TCRdb's copy, which holds only in-frame ones; the method was immunoSEQ multiplex PCR. The top ten hold roughly 43% of the sample, which has some 3,500 clones, over 65% seen once. This CDR3 contains 15 residues. Germline V CDR1 and CDR2: SGHTA, FQGNSA. Trimming took 1 base from V and 7 from J; bases not matched to a gene: 6. This TCR came from a male donor with HIV. The sample was cultured CD8+ T cells derived from PBMCs. The V gene is TRBV7-2, the J gene TRBJ2-3; 9 positions match TRBD2. CDR3 nucleotide sequence: TGTGCCAGCAGCTTAGGGCCTAGCGGGGCCAATACGCAGTATTTT. Amino acid sequence: CASSLGPSGANTQYF. The variable domain in full, completed from reference TRBV7-2 and TRBJ2-3, reads GAGVSQSPSNKVTEKGKDVELRCDPISGHTALYWYRQSLGQGLEFLIYFQGNSAPDKSGLPSDRFSAERTGGSVSTLTIQRTQQEDSAVYLCASSLGPSGANTQYFGPGTRLTVL.